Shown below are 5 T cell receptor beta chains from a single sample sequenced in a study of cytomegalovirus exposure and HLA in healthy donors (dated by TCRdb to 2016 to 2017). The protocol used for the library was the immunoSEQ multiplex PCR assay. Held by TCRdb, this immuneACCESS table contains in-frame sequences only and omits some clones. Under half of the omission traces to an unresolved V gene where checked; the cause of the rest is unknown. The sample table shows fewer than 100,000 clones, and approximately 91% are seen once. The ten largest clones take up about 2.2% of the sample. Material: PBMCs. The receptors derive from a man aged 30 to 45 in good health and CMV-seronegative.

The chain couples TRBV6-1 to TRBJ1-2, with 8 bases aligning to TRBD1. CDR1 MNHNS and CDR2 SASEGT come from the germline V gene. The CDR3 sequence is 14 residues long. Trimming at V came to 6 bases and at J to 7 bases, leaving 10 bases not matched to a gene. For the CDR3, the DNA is TGTGCCAGCAGCGTCCAGCAGGGGGCAAGTGGCTACACCTTC. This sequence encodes CASSVQQGASGYTF.

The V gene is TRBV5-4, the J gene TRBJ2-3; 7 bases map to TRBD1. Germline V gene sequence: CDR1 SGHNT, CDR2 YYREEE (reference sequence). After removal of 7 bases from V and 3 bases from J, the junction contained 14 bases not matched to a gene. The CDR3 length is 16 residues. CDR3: CASETGRGGQTDTQYF. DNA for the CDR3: TGTGCCAGCGAAACGGGGCGAGGGGGCCAGACAGATACGCAGTATTTT.

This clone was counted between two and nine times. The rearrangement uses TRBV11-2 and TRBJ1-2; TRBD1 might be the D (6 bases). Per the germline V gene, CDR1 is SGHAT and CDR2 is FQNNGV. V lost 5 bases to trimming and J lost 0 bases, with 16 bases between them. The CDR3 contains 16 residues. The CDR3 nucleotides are TGTGCCAGCAGCCGCGACGGGACATATACTAACTATGGCTACACCTTC. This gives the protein CASSRDGTYTNYGYTF.

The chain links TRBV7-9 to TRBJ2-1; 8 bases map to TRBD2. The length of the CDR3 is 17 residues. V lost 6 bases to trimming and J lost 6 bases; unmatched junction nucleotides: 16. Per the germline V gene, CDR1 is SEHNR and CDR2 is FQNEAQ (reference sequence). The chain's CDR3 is CASRSLVGAGLANEQFF. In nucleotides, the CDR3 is TGTGCCAGCAGATCTCTAGTAGGGGCTGGACTAGCCAATGAGCAGTTCTTC. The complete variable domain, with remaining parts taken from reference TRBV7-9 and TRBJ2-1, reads DTGVSQNPRHKITKRGQNVTFRCDPISEHNRLYWYRQTLGQGPEFLTYFQNEAQLEKSRLLSDRFSAERPKGSFSTLEIQRTEQGDSAMYLCASRSLVGAGLANEQFFGPGTRLTVL.

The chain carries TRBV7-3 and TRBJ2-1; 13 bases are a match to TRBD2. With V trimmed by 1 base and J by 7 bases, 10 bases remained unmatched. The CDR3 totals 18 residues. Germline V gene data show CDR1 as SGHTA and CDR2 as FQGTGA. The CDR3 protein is CASSLIRTSGRVGNEQFF. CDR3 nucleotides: TGTGCCAGCAGCTTAATAAGGACTAGCGGGAGAGTTGGTAATGAGCAGTTCTTC.